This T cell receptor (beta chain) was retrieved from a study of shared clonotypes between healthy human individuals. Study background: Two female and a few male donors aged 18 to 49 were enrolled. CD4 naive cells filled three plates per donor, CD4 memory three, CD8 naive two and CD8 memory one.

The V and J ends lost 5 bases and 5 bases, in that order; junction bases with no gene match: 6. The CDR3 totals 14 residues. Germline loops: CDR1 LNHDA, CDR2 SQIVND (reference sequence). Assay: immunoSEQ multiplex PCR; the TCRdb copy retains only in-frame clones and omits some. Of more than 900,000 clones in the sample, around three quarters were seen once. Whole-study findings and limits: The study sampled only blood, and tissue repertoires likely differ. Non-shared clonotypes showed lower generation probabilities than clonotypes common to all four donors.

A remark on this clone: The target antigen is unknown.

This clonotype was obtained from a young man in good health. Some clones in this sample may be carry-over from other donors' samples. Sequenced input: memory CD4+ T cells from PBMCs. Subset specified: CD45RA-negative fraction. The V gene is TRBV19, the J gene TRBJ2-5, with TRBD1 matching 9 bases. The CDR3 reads CASSYGQGIETQYF. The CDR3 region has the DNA TGTGCCAGTAGTTATGGACAGGGGATCGAGACCCAGTACTTC.